The 10 T cell receptor beta chains reported below all come from one sample, sequenced in a study of T cell changes during pregnancy in multiple sclerosis. Sequencing used immunoSEQ multiplex PCR; TCRdb keeps in-frame clones, though not all of them. The sample has roughly 51,000 clones; roughly 94% are singletons. The sequences come from CD8+ T cells from peripheral blood mononuclear cells, collected before pregnancy. The receptors stem from a female donor with multiple sclerosis, enrolled in a pregnancy study.

V gene TRBV5-8 combines with J gene TRBJ2-3, with 7 bases matching TRBD1. CDR1 is SGHTS, CDR2 YDEGEE, per germline. CDR3 length: 16 residues. Trimming at V came to 0 bases and at J to 0 bases, leaving 4 bases not matched to a gene. In DNA, the CDR3 is TGTGCCAGCAGCTTGGCCGAGGGGGCTAGCACAGATACGCAGTATTTT. Encoded protein: CASSLAEGASTDTQYF.

The V call is TRBV27, the J call TRBJ1-2, with 7 bases that match TRBD1. CDR1 MNHEY and CDR2 SMNVEV come from the germline V gene (reference sequence). Germline trimming cut 2 bases from V and 6 bases from J; bases unmatched to any gene: 6. This CDR3 region has 14 residues. The CDR3 DNA is TGTGCCAGCAGTTTACTCTCAGGGGGGAATGGCTACACCTTC. Protein: CASSLLSGGNGYTF.

The chain uses TRBV27 and TRBJ1-4; the match to TRBD1 covers 7 bases. The CDR3 has 16 residues. V lost 5 bases, J lost 5 bases, and 11 bases stayed unmatched. The germline gives CDR1 MNHEY, CDR2 SMNVEV (reference sequence). In nucleotides, the CDR3 is TGTGCCAGCAGTCTACTACCGGGACAGCAGAATGAAAAACTGTTTTTT. Translated: CASSLLPGQQNEKLFF. Using reference TRBV27 and TRBJ1-4 for the parts outside the CDR3, the full variable domain is EAQVTQNPRYLITVTGKKLTVTCSQNMNHEYMSWYRQDPGLGLRQIYYSMNVEVTDKGDVPEGYKVSRKEKRNFPLILESPSPNQTSLYFCASSLLPGQQNEKLFFGSGTQLSVL.

The J gene is TRBJ2-7, the V gene TRBV4-2, with 9 bases fitting TRBD2. V gave up 3 bases and J gave up 2 bases; unmatched junction bases: 5. CDR3 size: 15 residues. From germline, CDR1 is LGHNA and CDR2 YNFKEQ. The CDR3 protein is CASSHIAGVPYEQYF. CDR3 nucleotide sequence: TGTGCCAGCAGCCATATAGCGGGAGTTCCCTACGAGCAGTACTTC.

The rearrangement links TRBV9 to TRBJ1-1; D remains ambiguous. The CDR3 contains 13 residues. V lost 0 bases, J lost 6 bases, and 9 bases lay in between. Germline CDR1 and CDR2: SGDLS and YYNGEE. CDR3: CASSVEGGAEAFF. In DNA, the CDR3 is TGTGCCAGCAGCGTAGAGGGAGGTGCTGAAGCTTTCTTT. Looking up the rest from reference TRBV9 and TRBJ1-1 gives the full variable domain: DSGVTQTPKHLITATGQRVTLRCSPRSGDLSVYWYQQSLDQGLQFLIQYYNGEERAKGNILERFSAQQFPDLHSELNLSSLELGDSALYFCASSVEGGAEAFFGQGTRLTVV.

The rearrangement links TRBV30 to TRBJ2-7; D gene ambiguous. V gave up 1 base and J gave up 0 bases, with 16 bases separating them. CDR1 is GTSNPN, CDR2 SVGIG, per germline (reference sequence). This CDR3 spans 16 amino acids. The CDR3 here is CAWSDPPSLSSYEQYF. CDR3 DNA: TGTGCCTGGAGTGACCCTCCTTCGCTAAGCTCCTACGAGCAGTACTTC.

The chain employs TRBV11-2 and TRBJ2-7; 9 bases align to TRBD2. The germline CDR1 and CDR2 sequences are SGHAT and FQNNGV. Trimming removed 1 base from V and 2 bases from J; junction bases left unmatched: 3. The CDR3 length is 15 residues. CDR3 bases: TGTGCCAGCAGCTTAGGACTAGCGGTTACCTACGAGCAGTACTTC. Protein sequence: CASSLGLAVTYEQYF.

The chain links TRBV29-1 to TRBJ2-7, with 8 bases aligning to TRBD2. The CDR3 has 13 amino acids. The J segment lost 2 bases and the V segment lost 5 bases, leaving 5 bases of the junction unmatched. CDR1 SQVTM and CDR2 ANQGSEA come from the germline V gene. CDR3: CSVSGSLTYEQYF. CDR3 DNA: TGCAGCGTTAGCGGGAGCCTAACCTACGAGCAGTACTTC.

CDR3 protein: CASSPSGYYEQYF. For the CDR3, the DNA is TGTGCCAGTAGTCCTAGCGGGTACTACGAGCAGTACTTC. The J gene is TRBJ2-7, the V gene TRBV19, with 8 positions matching TRBD2. The CDR3 loop spans 13 amino acids. Unmatched junction bases numbered 3, after V lost 5 bases and J lost 3 bases. Looked up from germline, CDR1 is LNHDA and CDR2 is SQIVND (reference sequence).

J is TRBJ2-7 and V is TRBV7-2; 12 bases line up with TRBD2. In germline, CDR1 is SGHTA, CDR2 FQGNSA. The CDR3 runs to 16 residues. V shed 3 bases and J 9 bases; nucleotides not matched to a gene: 12. In nucleotides, the CDR3 is TGTGCCAGCAGCTTGATGATGGGACTAGCGGGTGTTTGGCAGTACTTC. Its translation: CASSLMMGLAGVWQYF.